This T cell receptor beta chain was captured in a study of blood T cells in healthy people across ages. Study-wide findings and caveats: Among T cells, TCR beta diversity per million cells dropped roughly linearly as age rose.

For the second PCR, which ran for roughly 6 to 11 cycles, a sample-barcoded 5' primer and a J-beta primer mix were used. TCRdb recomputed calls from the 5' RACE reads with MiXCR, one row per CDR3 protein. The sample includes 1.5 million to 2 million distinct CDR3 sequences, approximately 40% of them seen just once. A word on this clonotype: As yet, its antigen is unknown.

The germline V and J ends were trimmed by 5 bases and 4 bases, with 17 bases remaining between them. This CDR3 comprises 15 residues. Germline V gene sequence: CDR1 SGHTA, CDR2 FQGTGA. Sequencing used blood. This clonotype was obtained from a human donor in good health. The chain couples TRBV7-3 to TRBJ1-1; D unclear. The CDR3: CASSPRVGVRTEAFF. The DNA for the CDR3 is TGTGCCAGCAGCCCCCGCGTTGGGGTTCGCACTGAAGCTTTCTTT. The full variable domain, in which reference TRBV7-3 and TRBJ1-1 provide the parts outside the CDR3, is GAGVSQTPSNKVTEKGKYVELRCDPISGHTALYWYRQSLGQGPEFLIYFQGTGAADDSGLPNDRFFAVRPEGSVSTLKIQRTERGDSAVYLCASSPRVGVRTEAFFGQGTRLTVV.